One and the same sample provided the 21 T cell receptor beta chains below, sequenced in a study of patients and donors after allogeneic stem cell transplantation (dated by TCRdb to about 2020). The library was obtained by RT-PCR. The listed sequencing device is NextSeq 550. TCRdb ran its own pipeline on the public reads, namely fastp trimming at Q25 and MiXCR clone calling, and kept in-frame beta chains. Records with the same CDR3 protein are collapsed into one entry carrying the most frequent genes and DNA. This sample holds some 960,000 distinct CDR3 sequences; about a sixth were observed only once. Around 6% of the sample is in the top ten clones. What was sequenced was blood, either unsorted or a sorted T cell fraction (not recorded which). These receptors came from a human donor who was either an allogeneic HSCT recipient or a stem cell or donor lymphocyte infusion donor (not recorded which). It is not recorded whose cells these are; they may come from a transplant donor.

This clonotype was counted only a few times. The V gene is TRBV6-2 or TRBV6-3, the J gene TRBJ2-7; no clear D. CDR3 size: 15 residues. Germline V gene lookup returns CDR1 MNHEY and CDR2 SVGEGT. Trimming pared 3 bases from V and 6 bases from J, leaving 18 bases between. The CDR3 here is CASSYGSILPSEQYF. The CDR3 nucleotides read TGTGCCAGCAGTTATGGTTCTATTCTACCCTCCGAGCAGTACTTC.

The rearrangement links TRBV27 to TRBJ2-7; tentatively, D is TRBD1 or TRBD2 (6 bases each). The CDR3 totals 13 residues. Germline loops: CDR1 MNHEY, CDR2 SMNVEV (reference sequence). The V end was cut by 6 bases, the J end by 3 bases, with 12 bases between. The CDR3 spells CASREGQNYEQYF. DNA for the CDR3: TGTGCCAGCAGGGAGGGACAAAACTACGAGCAGTACTTC.

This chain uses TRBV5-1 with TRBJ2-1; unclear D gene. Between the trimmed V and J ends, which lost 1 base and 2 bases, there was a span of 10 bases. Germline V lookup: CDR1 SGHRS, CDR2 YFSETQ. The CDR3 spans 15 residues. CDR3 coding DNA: TGCGCCAGCAGCTTGTTAGGACCCACCTACAATGAGCAGTTCTTC. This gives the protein CASSLLGPTYNEQFF.

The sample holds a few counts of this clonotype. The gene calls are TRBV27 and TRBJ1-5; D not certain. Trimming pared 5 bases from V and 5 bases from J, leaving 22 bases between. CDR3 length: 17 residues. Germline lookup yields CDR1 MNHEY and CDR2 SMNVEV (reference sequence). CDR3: CASSLLGGVGLDQPQHF. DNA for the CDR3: TGTGCCAGCAGTCTACTAGGTGGCGTGGGCCTTGATCAGCCCCAGCATTTT.

The CDR3 DNA is TGCGCCAGCAGGCGCGGGACAGGAGATTACAATGAGCAGTTCTTC. Amino acids: CASRRGTGDYNEQFF. The V and J genes are TRBV4-3 and TRBJ2-1; 8 bases are a match to TRBD1. Trimming at V came to 6 bases and at J to 4 bases, leaving 8 bases not matched to a gene. Germline V gives CDR1 LGHNA, CDR2 YSLEER. This CDR3 spans 15 amino acids.

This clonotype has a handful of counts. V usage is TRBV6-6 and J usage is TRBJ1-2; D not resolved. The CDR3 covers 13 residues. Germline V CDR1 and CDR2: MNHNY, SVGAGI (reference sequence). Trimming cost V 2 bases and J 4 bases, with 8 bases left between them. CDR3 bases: TGTGCCAGCAGTTACGACCAATTCTATGGCTACACCTTC. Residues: CASSYDQFYGYTF.

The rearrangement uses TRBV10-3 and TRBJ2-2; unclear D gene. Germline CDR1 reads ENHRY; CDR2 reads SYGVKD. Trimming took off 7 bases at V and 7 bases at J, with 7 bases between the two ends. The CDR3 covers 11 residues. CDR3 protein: CAITPGGELFF. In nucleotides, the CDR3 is TGTGCCATCACGCCAGGCGGGGAGCTGTTTTTT.

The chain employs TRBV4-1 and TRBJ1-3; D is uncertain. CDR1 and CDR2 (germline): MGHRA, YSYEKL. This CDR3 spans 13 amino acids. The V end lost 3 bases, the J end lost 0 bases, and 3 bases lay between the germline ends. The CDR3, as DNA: TGCGCCAGCAGCCATTTCTCTGGAAACACCATATATTTT. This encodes CASSHFSGNTIYF.

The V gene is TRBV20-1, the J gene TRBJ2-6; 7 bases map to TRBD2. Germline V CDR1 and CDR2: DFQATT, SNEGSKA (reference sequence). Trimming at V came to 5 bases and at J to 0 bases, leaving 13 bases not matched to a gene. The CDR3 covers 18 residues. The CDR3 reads CSAPLMGGPISGANVLTF. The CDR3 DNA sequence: TGCAGTGCTCCCTTGATGGGAGGGCCGATCTCTGGGGCCAACGTCCTGACTTTC.

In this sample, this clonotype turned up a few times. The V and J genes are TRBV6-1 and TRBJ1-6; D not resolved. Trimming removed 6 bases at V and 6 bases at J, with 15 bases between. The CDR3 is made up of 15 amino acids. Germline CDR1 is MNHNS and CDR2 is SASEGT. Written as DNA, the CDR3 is TGTGCCAGCAGGGACCGCAACGGTGGTAATTCACCCCTCCACTTT. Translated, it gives CASRDRNGGNSPLHF.

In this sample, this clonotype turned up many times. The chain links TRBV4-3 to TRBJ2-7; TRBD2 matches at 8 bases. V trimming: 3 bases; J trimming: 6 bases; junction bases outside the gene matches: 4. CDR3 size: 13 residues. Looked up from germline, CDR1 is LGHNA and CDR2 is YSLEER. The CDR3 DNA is TGCGCCAGCAGCCAGACGGGGGGGGTCGAGCAGTACTTC. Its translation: CASSQTGGVEQYF.

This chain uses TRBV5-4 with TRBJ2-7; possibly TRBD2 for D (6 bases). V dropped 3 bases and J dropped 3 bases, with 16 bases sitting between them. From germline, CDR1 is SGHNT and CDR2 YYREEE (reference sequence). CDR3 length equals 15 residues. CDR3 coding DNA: TGTGCCAGCAGCTCCACCAGGGACTTTCTCTACGAGCAGTACTTC. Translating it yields CASSSTRDFLYEQYF.

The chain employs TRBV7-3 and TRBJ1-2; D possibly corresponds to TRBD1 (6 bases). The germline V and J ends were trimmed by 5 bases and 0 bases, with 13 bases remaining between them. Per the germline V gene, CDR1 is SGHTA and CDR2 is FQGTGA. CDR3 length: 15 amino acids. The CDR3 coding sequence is TGTGCCAGCAGCAACCTAGGGGGGCCTAACTATGGCTACACCTTC. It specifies CASSNLGGPNYGYTF.

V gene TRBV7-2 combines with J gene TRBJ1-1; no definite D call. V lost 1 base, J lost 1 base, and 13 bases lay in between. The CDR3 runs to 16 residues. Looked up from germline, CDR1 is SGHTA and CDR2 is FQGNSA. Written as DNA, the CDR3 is TGTGCCAGCAGCTTAGGAGAGGCCGGGGAGAACACTGAAGCTTTCTTT. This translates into CASSLGEAGENTEAFF. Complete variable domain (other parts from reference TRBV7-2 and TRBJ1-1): GAGVSQSPSNKVTEKGKDVELRCDPISGHTALYWYRQSLGQGLEFLIYFQGNSAPDKSGLPSDRFSAERTGGSVSTLTIQRTQQEDSAVYLCASSLGEAGENTEAFFGQGTRLTVV.

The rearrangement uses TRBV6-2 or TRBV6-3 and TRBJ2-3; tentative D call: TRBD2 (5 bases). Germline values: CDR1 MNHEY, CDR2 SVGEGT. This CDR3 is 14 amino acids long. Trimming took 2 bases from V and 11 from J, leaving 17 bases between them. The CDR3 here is CASSYPRRPSGQYF. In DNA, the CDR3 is TGTGCCAGCAGTTACCCCAGGAGGCCCTCAGGGCAGTATTTT.

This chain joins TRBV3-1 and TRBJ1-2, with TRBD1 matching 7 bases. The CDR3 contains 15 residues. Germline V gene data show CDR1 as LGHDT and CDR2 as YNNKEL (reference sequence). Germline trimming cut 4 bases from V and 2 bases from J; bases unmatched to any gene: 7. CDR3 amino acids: CASSLRGQVNYGYTF. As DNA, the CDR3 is TGTGCCAGCAGCCTCCGCGGACAGGTAAACTATGGCTACACCTTC.

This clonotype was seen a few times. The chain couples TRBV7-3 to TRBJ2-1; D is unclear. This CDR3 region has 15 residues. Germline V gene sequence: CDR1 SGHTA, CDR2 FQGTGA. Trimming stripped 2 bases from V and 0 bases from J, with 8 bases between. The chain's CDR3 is CASSLDSISYNEQFF. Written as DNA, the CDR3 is TGTGCCAGCAGCTTAGATTCAATCTCCTACAATGAGCAGTTCTTC.

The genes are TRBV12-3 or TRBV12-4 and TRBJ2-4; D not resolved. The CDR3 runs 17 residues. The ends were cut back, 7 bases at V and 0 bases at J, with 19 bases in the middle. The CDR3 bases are TGTGCCAGCAACCTTGGGATACCGGGCCTAGCCAAAAACATTCAGTACTTC. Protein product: CASNLGIPGLAKNIQYF.

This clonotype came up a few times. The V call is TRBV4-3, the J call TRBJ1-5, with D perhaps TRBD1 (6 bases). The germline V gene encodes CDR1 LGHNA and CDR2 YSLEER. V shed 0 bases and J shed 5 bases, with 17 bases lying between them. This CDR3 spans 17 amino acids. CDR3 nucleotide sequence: TGCGCCAGCAGCCAAGATCGATCGGGGGGCGGAGATCAGCCCCAGCATTTT. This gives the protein CASSQDRSGGGDQPQHF.

The CDR3 nucleotides read TGCGCCAGCCTAGCGGATCCTAGCACAGATACGCAGTATTTT. Protein: CASLADPSTDTQYF. The rearrangement uses TRBV5-1 and TRBJ2-3; 7 bases agree with TRBD2. Germline V gives CDR1 SGHRS, CDR2 YFSETQ. The J segment lost 0 bases and the V segment lost 7 bases, leaving 5 bases of the junction unmatched. CDR3 length: 14 residues.

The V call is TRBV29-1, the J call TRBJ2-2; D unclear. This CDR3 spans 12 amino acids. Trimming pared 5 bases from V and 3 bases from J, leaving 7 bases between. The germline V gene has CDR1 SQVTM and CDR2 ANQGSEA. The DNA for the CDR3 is TGCAGCGTTCTCAGTTACACCGGGGAGCTGTTTTTT. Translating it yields CSVLSYTGELFF.